These 8 T cell receptor beta chains share one sample of origin, sequenced in a study of blood T cell repertoires in COVID-19. The protocol was immunoSEQ multiplex PCR, while the TCRdb copy is restricted to in-frame clones and leaves out a portion. The sample records 250,000 to 300,000 clones, about 87% being singletons. Material for sequencing was peripheral blood. These receptors came from a woman between 45 and 65 years old with COVID-19, enrolled during active disease.

The chain recombines TRBV19 with TRBJ1-5, with D possibly matching TRBD1 (5 bases). From germline, CDR1 is LNHDA and CDR2 SQIVND (reference sequence). The CDR3 has 16 residues. Trimming stripped 2 bases from V and 4 bases from J, with 15 bases between. The CDR3 region is CASSIRAWGGNQPQHF. The CDR3, as DNA: TGTGCCAGTAGTATAAGGGCGTGGGGGGGGAATCAGCCCCAGCATTTT. Drawing the rest from reference TRBV19 and TRBJ1-5, the complete variable domain is DGGITQSPKYLFRKEGQNVTLSCEQNLNHDAMYWYRQDPGQGLRLIYYSQIVNDFQKGDIAEGYSVSREKKESFPLTVTSAQKNPTAFYLCASSIRAWGGNQPQHFGDGTRLSIL.

This clone was detected only a few times. This sequence joins TRBV7-9 and TRBJ1-2, with TRBD1 identical over 11 bases. J was trimmed by 2 bases and V by 5 bases; bases with no gene match: 4. The CDR3 is 15 residues long. The germline gives CDR1 SEHNR, CDR2 FQNEAQ (reference sequence). The CDR3 loop reads CASSRGQGANYGYTF. As DNA, the CDR3 is TGTGCCAGCAGCCGAGGACAGGGGGCCAACTATGGCTACACCTTC.

The gene calls are TRBV6-2 or TRBV6-3 and TRBJ2-2, with TRBD1 identical over 9 bases. The V gene end was trimmed by 5 bases and the J gene end by 3 bases; junction bases not matched to a gene: 4. CDR1 is MNHEY and CDR2 is SVGEGT in the germline V gene. This CDR3 has 15 amino acids. This chain's CDR3 is CASSVYRGHTGELFF. As DNA, the CDR3 is TGTGCCAGCAGTGTATACAGGGGGCACACCGGGGAGCTGTTTTTT.

In DNA form, the CDR3 reads TGTGCCAGCAGTTACAGACTAGCGGGGTACGAGCAGTACTTC. Amino acids: CASSYRLAGYEQYF. The V gene is TRBV6-5, the J gene TRBJ2-7, with 11 bases identical to TRBD2. CDR3 length: 14 residues. Germline CDR1 and CDR2: MNHEY and SVGAGI. V lost 2 bases, J lost 4 bases, and 1 base stayed unmatched.

V usage is TRBV11-3 and J usage is TRBJ2-3; D is uncertain. Germline V gene data show CDR1 as SGHNT and CDR2 as YENEEA. The germline V and J ends were trimmed by 9 bases and 0 bases, with 4 bases remaining between them. This CDR3 has 11 amino acids. DNA of the CDR3: TGTGCCAGTTCTAGCACAGATACGCAGTATTTT. Its translation: CASSSTDTQYF.

The rearrangement links TRBV20-1 to TRBJ2-5; D gene unclear. The germline V gene encodes CDR1 DFQATT and CDR2 SNEGSKA (reference sequence). V lost 3 bases to trimming and J lost 6 bases, with 14 bases between them. The CDR3 sequence is 13 residues long. The CDR3 DNA reads as TGCAGTGCTAGTTCGGAAAAGCGAAAGACCCAGTACTTC. Translation: CSASSEKRKTQYF.

This rearrangement joins TRBV30 to TRBJ2-2; possibly TRBD1 for D (6 bases). This CDR3 contains 15 residues. Germline loops: CDR1 GTSNPN, CDR2 SVGIG (reference sequence). V lost 2 bases and J lost 1, with 11 bases in between. The CDR3 region has the DNA TGTGCCTGGAGTCCAGACAGGCGGAACACCGGGGAGCTGTTTTTT. Amino acids: CAWSPDRRNTGELFF.

The chain combines TRBV2 with TRBJ2-1; 9 positions match TRBD2. CDR3 length: 14 amino acids. The ends lost 8 bases at V and 6 bases at J; junction bases unmatched: 8. Germline V gives CDR1 SNHLY, CDR2 FYNNEI. The CDR3 protein is CASGLAGVVNEQFF. The CDR3, as DNA: TGTGCCAGCGGATTAGCGGGAGTGGTCAATGAGCAGTTCTTC.